This is a list of T cell receptor beta chains from one sample in a study of T-cell reconstitution after alpha-beta-depleted transplantation in children. TCRdb itself ran the PCR reads through MiXCR, one entry per CDR3 protein. The data show about 600,000 distinct CDR3 sequences, about an eighth seen once. Specimen: PBMCs, mostly from graft donor cells, collected 360 days after TCRalphabeta/CD19-depleted stem cell transplant. Receptors were obtained from a male patient younger than 18 who had a stem cell transplant for acute myeloid leukemia, so the T cells may come from the graft donor. CDR3s include the opening cysteine and the closing phenylalanine or tryptophan. A D gene is named only where the DNA matches it firmly. A row's size may be missing; if present it is once, few, many or a size class.

TRBV28,once,TRBD1,14,TRBJ2-7,TGTGCCAGCAGTCCCGGGACAGGGCAGTACGAGCAGTACTTC,CASSPGTGQYEQYF
TRBV20-1,NA,NA,14,TRBJ2-1,TGCAGTGCTCAAAAGCCGGGTTTGAACAATGAGCAGTTCTTC,CSAQKPGLNNEQFF
TRBV12-3/TRBV12-4,NA,NA,14,TRBJ2-3,TGTGCCAGCAGTTTGAGCGGTTTCACAGATACGCAGTATTTT,CASSLSGFTDTQYF
TRBV12-3/TRBV12-4,few,NA,15,TRBJ2-5,TGTGCCAGCAGTCTCCGATCCACAGGGAGGGAGACCCAGTACTTC,CASSLRSTGRETQYF
TRBV11-2,NA,NA,12,TRBJ2-2,TGTGCCAGCACCATCAGCGCCGGGGAGCTGTTTTTT,CASTISAGELFF
TRBV20-1,NA,TRBD2,16,TRBJ2-7,TGCATTGCTAGCGGCATAGAGGGACGGGAGCCCTACGAGCAGTACTTC,CIASGIEGREPYEQYF
TRBV27,NA,TRBD2,18,TRBJ2-1,TGTGCCAGCAGTTTAGTCTGGACTAGCGGGACAAGCTACAATGAGCAGTTCTTC,CASSLVWTSGTSYNEQFF
TRBV7-2,few,NA,15,TRBJ2-5,TGTGCCAGCAGCTTGCGTGGGGTTCCGAGAGAGACCCAGTACTTC,CASSLRGVPRETQYF
TRBV20-1,many,TRBD1,20,TRBJ1-1,TGCAGTGCCGCGGGACAGGGTCCCTTTGTGGGGACAGGGGGCGCGGCTGAAGCTTTCTTT,CSAAGQGPFVGTGGAAEAFF
TRBV7-9,NA,TRBD2,15,TRBJ2-7,TGTGCCAGCAGCTTAAGGACTAGCGGGAGTAACGAGCAGTACTTC,CASSLRTSGSNEQYF
TRBV7-8,NA,NA,13,TRBJ2-7,TGTGCCAGCAGCTTCGAACCCGGGACAGAGCAGTACTTC,CASSFEPGTEQYF
TRBV4-3,few,TRBD1,17,TRBJ2-3,TGCGCCAGCAGCCACTTTGGACAGGGGGCAAGCACAGATACGCAGTATTTT,CASSHFGQGASTDTQYF
TRBV7-6,few,TRBD1,17,TRBJ2-2,TGTGCCAGCAGAGTTAGCGGCACAGGGGGTCGAACCGGGGAGCTGTTTTTT,CASRVSGTGGRTGELFF
TRBV14,NA,NA,14,TRBJ2-2,TGTGCCAGCAGCCCCGGCAGATACACCGGGGAGCTGTTTTTT,CASSPGRYTGELFF
TRBV13,NA,NA,15,TRBJ2-4,TGTGCCAGCAGCTTAGTATCGTGGGGCCAAACCATTCAGTACTTC,CASSLVSWGQTIQYF
TRBV15,NA,NA,15,TRBJ1-1,TGTGCCACCAGCAGAGTGGAAGGGATGAAGACTGAAGCTTTCTTT,CATSRVEGMKTEAFF
TRBV21-1,few,NA,17,TRBJ2-5,TGTGCCAGCAGCAAAGCGCAGGTTTACGGGAGCGACGAGACCCAGTACTTC,CASSKAQVYGSDETQYF
TRBV14,few,NA,14,TRBJ2-7,TGTGCCAGCAGCCAAGATCCGGCTGCGTTAAAGCAGTACTTC,CASSQDPAALKQYF
TRBV6-2/TRBV6-3,NA,NA,15,TRBJ1-1,TGTGCCAGCAGTTTGGACAGCCTACGGACCACTGAAGCTTTCTTT,CASSLDSLRTTEAFF
TRBV20-1,few,TRBD2,18,TRBJ2-7,TGCAGTGCTAGAGGGGGTTTTGGACTAGCGCAAAAATCCTACGAGCAGTACTTC,CSARGGFGLAQKSYEQYF
TRBV5-6,NA,NA,13,TRBJ2-1,TGTGCCAGCAGCTTATCCATTAACAATGAGCAGTTCTTC,CASSLSINNEQFF
TRBV4-3,few,NA,17,TRBJ2-5,TGCGCCAGCAGCCGGGAACTTAGCCAGGCTGCGGTGTCGACCCAGTACTTC,CASSRELSQAAVSTQYF
TRBV6-2/TRBV6-3,NA,TRBD1,13,TRBJ2-2,TGTGCCAGCATCGACAGGGGTTCCGGGGAGCTGTTTTTT,CASIDRGSGELFF